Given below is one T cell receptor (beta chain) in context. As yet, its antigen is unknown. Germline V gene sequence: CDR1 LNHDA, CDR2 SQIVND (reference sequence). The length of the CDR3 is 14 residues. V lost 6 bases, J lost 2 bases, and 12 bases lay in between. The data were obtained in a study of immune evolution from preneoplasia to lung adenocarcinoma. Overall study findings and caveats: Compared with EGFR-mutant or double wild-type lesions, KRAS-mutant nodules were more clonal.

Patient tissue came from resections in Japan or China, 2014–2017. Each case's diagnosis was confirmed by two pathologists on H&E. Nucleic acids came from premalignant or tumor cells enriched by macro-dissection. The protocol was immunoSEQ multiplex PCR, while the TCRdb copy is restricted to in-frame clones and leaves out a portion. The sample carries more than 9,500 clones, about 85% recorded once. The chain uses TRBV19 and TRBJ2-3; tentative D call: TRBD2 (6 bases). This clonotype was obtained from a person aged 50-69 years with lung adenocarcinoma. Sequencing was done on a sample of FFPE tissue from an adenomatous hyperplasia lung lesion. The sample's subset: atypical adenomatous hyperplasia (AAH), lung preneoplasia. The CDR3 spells CASRERRDTDTQYF. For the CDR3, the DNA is TGTGCCAGTAGGGAGCGGAGGGACACAGATACGCAGTATTTT. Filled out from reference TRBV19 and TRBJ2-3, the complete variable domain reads DGGITQSPKYLFRKEGQNVTLSCEQNLNHDAMYWYRQDPGQGLRLIYYSQIVNDFQKGDIAEGYSVSREKKESFPLTVTSAQKNPTAFYLCASRERRDTDTQYFGPGTRLTVL.